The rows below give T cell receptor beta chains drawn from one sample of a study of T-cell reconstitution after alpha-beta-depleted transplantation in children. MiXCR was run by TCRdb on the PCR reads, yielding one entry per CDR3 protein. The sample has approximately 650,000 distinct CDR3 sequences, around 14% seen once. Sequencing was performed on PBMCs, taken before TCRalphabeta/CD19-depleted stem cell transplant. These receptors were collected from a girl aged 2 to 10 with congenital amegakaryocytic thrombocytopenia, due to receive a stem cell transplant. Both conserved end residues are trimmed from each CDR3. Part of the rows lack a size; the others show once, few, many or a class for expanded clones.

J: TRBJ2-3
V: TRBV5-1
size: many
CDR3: ASSPGGGNGADTQY

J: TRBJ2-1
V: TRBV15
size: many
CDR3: ATSSIDYNEQF

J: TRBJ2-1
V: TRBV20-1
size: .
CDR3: SAAPEGRLAYNEQF

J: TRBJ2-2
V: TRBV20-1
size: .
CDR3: SARQRETEELF

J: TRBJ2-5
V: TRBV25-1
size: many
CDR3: ASSEHGTQY

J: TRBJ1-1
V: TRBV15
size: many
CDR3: ATSSPRGTRWLNTEAF

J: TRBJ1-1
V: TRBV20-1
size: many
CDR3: SARDQGTEAF

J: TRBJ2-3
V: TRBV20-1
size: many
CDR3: SASYLGSTDTQY

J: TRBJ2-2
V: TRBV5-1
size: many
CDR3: ASSLAGATGELF

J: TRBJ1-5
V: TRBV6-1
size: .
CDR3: ASSDVRGLWNQPQH

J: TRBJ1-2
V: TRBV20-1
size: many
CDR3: SAGSGYGYT

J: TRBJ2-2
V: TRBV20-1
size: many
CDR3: SARATSAAGELF

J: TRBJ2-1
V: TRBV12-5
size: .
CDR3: ASGFFVEDEQF

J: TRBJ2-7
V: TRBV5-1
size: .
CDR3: ASSPGRGHSYEQY

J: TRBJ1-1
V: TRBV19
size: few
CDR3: ASSIGRGGTEAF

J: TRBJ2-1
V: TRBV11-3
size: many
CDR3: ASSEDYNEQF

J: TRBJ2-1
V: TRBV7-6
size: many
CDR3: ASSFGASEQF

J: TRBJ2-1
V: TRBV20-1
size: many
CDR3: SARLASIYNEQF

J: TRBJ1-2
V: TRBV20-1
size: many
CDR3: SARDYTGQGTGYT

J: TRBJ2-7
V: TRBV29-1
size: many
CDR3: SGVGGGGYEQY